The clone carrying this T cell receptor beta chain was counted between two and nine times. Its specificity is unknown. The authors made TCR beta libraries by quantitative 5'-RACE with molecular barcodes. TCRdb re-derived calls from the 5' RACE reads in MiXCR, one entry per CDR3 protein. This table holds 200,000 to 250,000 distinct CDR3 sequences, roughly 32% found once. The data stem from a study of CD8 T cells in ankylosing spondylitis. The study's findings and limits: Enrichment of disease-linked clones was reportedly significant in matched ankylosing spondylitis synovial fluid. A TCR beta motif of fewer than ten highly homologous variants seemed to mark ankylosing spondylitis blood.

This CDR3 region has 17 residues. The ends lost 4 bases at V and 4 bases at J; junction bases unmatched: 15. CDR1 and CDR2 from the germline V gene are DFQATT and SNEGSKA (reference sequence). The chain has TRBV20-1 and TRBJ2-5; 10 bases map to TRBD2. The sequence was obtained from a male donor with ankylosing spondylitis or in good health (not recorded which). The sample comprised blood, either unsorted or a sorted T cell fraction (not recorded which). CDR3 amino acids: CSATPTHSGGAGETQYF. The CDR3 DNA reads TGCAGTGCTACTCCCACGCACAGCGGGGGGGCGGGAGAGACCCAGTACTTC.